A selection of T cell receptor beta chains follows, all from one sample in a study of blood T cell repertoires in COVID-19. The data were produced by immunoSEQ multiplex PCR, yet TCRdb's version contains in-frame clones alone and is incomplete. The data hold 120,000 to 150,000 clones, with less than 80% observed a single time. Sequencing used peripheral blood. The source is a man aged 60-69 years with acute or convalescent COVID-19. Each CDR3 is given with its conserved first and last residue. D genes are given only for firm matches. Not every row has a clone size; where given, it reads once, few, many or a size class.

J | size | V | D | CDR3 | DNA
TRBJ1-6 | NA | TRBV25-1 | TRBD1 | CASSSRTGNNSPLHF | TGTGCCAGCAGTTCGAGGACAGGGAATAATTCACCCCTCCACTTT
TRBJ2-2 | NA | TRBV7-3 | NA | CASSLSRDTGELFF | TGTGCCAGCAGCTTGTCTAGAGACACCGGGGAGCTGTTTTTT
TRBJ2-3 | NA | TRBV24-1 | TRBD1 | CATSEENRGDTQYF | TGTGCCACCAGTGAGGAAAACAGGGGTGATACGCAGTATTTT
TRBJ2-1 | NA | TRBV6-2/TRBV6-3 | NA | CASSYLIGLLRNEQFF | TGTGCCAGCAGTTACTTAATTGGACTCCTGAGGAATGAGCAGTTCTTC
TRBJ1-1 | once | TRBV3-1/TRBV3-2 | TRBD1 | CASSHRQGAGAEAFF | TGTGCCAGCAGCCACCGCCAGGGGGCGGGCGCTGAAGCTTTCTTT
TRBJ2-3 | NA | TRBV24-1 | TRBD1 | CATSQGGQSDTQYF | TGTGCCACCAGTCAAGGGGGCCAGTCAGATACGCAGTATTTT
TRBJ2-3 | NA | TRBV10-3 | NA | CAIGVLEGSPTYTQYF | TGTGCCATCGGGGTCTTGGAGGGCAGCCCCACGTATACGCAGTATTTT
TRBJ1-4 | NA | TRBV7-2 | TRBD1 | CASSLGDRVSEKLFF | TGTGCCAGCAGCCTGGGGGACAGGGTCAGTGAAAAACTGTTTTTT
TRBJ2-5 | once | TRBV7-2 | NA | CASSRRLPMRETQYF | TGTGCCAGCAGCCGTCGACTCCCCATGCGAGAGACCCAGTACTTC
TRBJ1-1 | NA | TRBV18 | NA | CASSPRLGLTGTDQEAFF | TGTGCCAGCTCGCCACGCCTTGGGCTTACAGGCACGGACCAAGAAGCTTTCTTT
TRBJ2-1 | NA | TRBV28 | TRBD2 | CASSPLSGRANEQFF | TGTGCCAGCAGTCCCCTTAGCGGGAGGGCCAATGAGCAGTTCTTC
TRBJ1-5 | NA | TRBV14 | NA | CASSPPWGGSSPDQPQHF | TGTGCCAGCAGCCCCCCCTGGGGGGGAAGCAGTCCCGATCAGCCCCAGCATTTT
TRBJ2-1 | NA | TRBV7-2 | TRBD2 | CASSFASGLFNEQFF | TGTGCCAGCAGCTTTGCTAGCGGGTTATTTAATGAGCAGTTCTTC
TRBJ2-5 | NA | TRBV3-1/TRBV3-2 | TRBD1 | CASSQDETGDQETQYF | TGTGCCAGCAGCCAAGACGAGACAGGGGACCAAGAGACCCAGTACTTC
TRBJ2-1 | NA | TRBV11-3 | TRBD1 | CASSNGQGNEQFF | TGTGCCAGCAGCAATGGACAGGGAAATGAGCAGTTCTTC
TRBJ2-7 | NA | TRBV29-1 | NA | CSVPAGLGEQYF | TGCAGCGTTCCTGCAGGCCTGGGCGAGCAGTACTTC
TRBJ2-1 | NA | TRBV30 | NA | CAWCTMGVHNEQFF | TGTGCCTGGTGTACCATGGGAGTTCACAATGAGCAGTTCTTC
TRBJ2-1 | NA | TRBV19 | TRBD2 | CASSVTSRYNEQFF | TGTGCCAGTAGTGTGACTAGCAGATACAATGAGCAGTTCTTC
TRBJ1-2 | NA | TRBV28 | NA | CASSDARGGPPSTYGYTF | TGTGCCAGCAGTGACGCTCGTGGCGGGCCGCCGAGTACCTATGGCTACACCTTC
TRBJ1-5 | NA | TRBV7-6 | NA | CASSLAAGGSRSNQPQHF | TGTGCCAGCAGCTTAGCAGCGGGAGGGAGCCGAAGCAATCAGCCCCAGCATTTT
TRBJ2-2 | few | TRBV5-1 | NA | CASRIASANTGELFF | TGCGCCAGCAGAATAGCGTCCGCGAACACCGGGGAGCTGTTTTTT
TRBJ2-3 | NA | TRBV3-1/TRBV3-2 | NA | CASSSAEGVGTDTQYF | TGTGCCAGCAGCTCGGCGGAGGGAGTCGGCACAGATACGCAGTATTTT
TRBJ1-1 | NA | TRBV28 | NA | CASMGLSVGVSENTEAFF | TGTGCCAGCATGGGTTTGAGTGTCGGGGTGTCTGAGAACACTGAAGCTTTCTTT